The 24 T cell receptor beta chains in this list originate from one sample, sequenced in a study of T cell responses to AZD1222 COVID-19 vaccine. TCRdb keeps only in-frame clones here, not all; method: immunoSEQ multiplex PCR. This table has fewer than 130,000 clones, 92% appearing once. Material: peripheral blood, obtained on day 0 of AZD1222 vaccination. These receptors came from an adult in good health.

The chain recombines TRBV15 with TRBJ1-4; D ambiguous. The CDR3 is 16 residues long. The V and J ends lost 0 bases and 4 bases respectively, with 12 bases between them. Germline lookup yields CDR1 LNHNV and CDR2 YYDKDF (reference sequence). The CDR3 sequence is CATSRDSGFSNEKLFF. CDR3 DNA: TGTGCCACCAGCAGAGATTCAGGATTCAGTAATGAAAAACTGTTTTTT.

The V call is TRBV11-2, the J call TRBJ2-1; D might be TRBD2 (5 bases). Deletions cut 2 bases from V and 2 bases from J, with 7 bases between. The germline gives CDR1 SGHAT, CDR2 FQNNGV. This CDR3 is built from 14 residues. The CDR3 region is CASSLSGTYNEQFF. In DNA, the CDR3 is TGTGCCAGCAGCTTATCCGGGACCTACAATGAGCAGTTCTTC.

Written as DNA, the CDR3 is TGTGCCAGCAGCTTGGGGGGGACAGGTCTTCTATCAGTGTTTTTT. It yields the protein CASSLGGTGLLSVFF. The genes are TRBV7-8 and TRBJ1-4, with TRBD1 matching 8 bases. The CDR3 spans 15 residues. The germline V gene has CDR1 SGHVS and CDR2 FQNEAQ. Trimming removed 3 bases from V and 15 bases from J; junction bases left unmatched: 15.

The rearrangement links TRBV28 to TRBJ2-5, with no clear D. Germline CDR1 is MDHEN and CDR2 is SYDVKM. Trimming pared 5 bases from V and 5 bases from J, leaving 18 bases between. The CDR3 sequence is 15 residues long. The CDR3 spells CASSPWGTGMETQYF. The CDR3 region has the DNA TGTGCCAGCAGTCCCTGGGGTACCGGCATGGAGACCCAGTACTTC.

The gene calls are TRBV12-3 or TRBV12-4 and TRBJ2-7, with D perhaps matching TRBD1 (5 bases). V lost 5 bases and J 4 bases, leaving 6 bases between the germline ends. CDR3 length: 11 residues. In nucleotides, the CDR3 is TGTGCCAGCAGTAGGGGTTACGAGCAGTACTTC. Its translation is CASSRGYEQYF.

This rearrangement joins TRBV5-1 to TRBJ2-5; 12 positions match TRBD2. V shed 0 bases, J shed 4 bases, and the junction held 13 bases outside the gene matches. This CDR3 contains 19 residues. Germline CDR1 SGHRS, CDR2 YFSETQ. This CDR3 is CASSLAPLAGGLLGETQYF. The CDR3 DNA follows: TGCGCCAGCAGCTTGGCGCCTCTAGCGGGAGGGTTATTGGGAGAGACCCAGTACTTC.

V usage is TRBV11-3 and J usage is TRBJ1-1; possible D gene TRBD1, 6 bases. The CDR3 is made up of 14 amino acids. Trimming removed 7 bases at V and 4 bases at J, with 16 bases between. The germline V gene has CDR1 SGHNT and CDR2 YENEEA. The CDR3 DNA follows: TGTGCCAGCAAATCAGGGGTTGCGAGCACTGAAGCTTTCTTT. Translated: CASKSGVASTEAFF.

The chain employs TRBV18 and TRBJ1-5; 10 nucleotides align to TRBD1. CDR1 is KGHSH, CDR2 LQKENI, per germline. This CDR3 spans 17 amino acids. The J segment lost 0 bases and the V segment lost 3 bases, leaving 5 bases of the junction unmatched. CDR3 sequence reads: CASSPTGGTNSNQPQHF. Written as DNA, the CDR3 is TGTGCCAGCTCACCGACAGGGGGCACGAATAGCAATCAGCCCCAGCATTTT.

CDR3 coding DNA: TGTGCCAGCAGCTTAGATGGGACCGGGACAGGGTTTTTAGGTGAGCAGTTCTTC. This sequence encodes CASSLDGTGTGFLGEQFF. The rearrangement uses TRBV11-3 and TRBJ2-1; 9 bases agree with TRBD1. With 0 bases clipped from V and 9 bases from J, the junction kept 15 bases outside the gene matches. CDR3 length: 18 residues. Per germline, CDR1 SGHNT and CDR2 YENEEA.

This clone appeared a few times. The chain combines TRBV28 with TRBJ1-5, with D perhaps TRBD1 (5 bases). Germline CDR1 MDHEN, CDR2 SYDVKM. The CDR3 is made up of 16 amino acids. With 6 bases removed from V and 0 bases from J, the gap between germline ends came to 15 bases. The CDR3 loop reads CASSGDRNLSNQPQHF. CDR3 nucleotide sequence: TGTGCCAGCAGCGGTGACAGAAACCTTAGCAATCAGCCCCAGCATTTT.

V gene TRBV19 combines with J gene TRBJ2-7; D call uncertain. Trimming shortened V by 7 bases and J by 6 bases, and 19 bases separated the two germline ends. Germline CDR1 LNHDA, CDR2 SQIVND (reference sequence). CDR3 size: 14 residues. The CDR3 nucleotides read TGTGCCAGTACCCCCCGCGCTCGTTCTGGCGAGCAGTACTTC. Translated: CASTPRARSGEQYF.

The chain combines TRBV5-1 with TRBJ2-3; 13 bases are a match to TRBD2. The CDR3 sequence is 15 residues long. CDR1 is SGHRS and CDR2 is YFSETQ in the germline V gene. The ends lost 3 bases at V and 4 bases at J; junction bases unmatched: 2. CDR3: CASSWTSGGPDTQYF. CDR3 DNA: TGCGCCAGCAGCTGGACTAGCGGGGGCCCAGATACGCAGTATTTT.

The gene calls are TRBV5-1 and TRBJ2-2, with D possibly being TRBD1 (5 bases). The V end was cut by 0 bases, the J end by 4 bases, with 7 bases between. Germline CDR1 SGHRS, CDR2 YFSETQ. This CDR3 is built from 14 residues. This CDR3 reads CASSLGQTTGELFF. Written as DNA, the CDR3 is TGCGCCAGCAGCTTGGGACAGACCACCGGGGAGCTGTTTTTT.

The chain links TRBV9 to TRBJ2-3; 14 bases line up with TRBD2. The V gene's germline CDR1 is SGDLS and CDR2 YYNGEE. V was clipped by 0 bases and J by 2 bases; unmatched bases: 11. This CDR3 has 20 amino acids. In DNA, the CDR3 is TGTGCCAGCAGCGTAGGGCCGGGACTAGCGGGAGAGTCCCTCACAGATACGCAGTATTTT. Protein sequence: CASSVGPGLAGESLTDTQYF.

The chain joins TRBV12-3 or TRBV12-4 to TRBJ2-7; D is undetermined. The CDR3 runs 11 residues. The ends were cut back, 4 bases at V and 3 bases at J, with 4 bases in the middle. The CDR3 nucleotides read TGTGCCAGCAGTTACAGCTACGAGCAGTACTTC. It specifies CASSYSYEQYF.

CDR3 bases: TGTGCCAGCAGCTTCGACAGCGGTACAGATACGCAGTATTTT. Encoded protein: CASSFDSGTDTQYF. V and J are TRBV7-2 and TRBJ2-3; possibly TRBD1 or TRBD2 for D (5 bases each). CDR1 and CDR2 (germline): SGHTA, FQGNSA. V was clipped by 3 bases and J by 3 bases, with 10 bases between them. The CDR3 has 14 residues.

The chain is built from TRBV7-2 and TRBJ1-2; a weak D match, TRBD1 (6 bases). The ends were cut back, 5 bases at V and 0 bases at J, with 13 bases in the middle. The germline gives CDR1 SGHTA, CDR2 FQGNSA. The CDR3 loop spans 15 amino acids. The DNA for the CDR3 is TGTGCCAGCAGCGTCGCCAGGGGTACTAACTATGGCTACACCTTC. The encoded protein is CASSVARGTNYGYTF. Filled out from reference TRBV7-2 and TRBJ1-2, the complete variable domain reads GAGVSQSPSNKVTEKGKDVELRCDPISGHTALYWYRQSLGQGLEFLIYFQGNSAPDKSGLPSDRFSAERTGGSVSTLTIQRTQQEDSAVYLCASSVARGTNYGYTFGSGTRLTVV.

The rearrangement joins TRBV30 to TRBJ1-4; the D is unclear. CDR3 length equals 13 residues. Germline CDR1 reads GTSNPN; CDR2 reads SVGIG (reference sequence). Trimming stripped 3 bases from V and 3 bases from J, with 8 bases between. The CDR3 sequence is CAWSRSANEKLFF. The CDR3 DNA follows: TGTGCCTGGAGCCGGTCGGCTAATGAAAAACTGTTTTTT.

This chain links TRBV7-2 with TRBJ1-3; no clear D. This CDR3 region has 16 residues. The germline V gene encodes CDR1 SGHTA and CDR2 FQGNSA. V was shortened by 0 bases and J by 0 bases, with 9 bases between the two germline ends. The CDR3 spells CASSLAGSNSGNTIYF. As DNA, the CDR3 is TGTGCCAGCAGCTTAGCCGGGTCCAACTCTGGAAACACCATATATTTT.

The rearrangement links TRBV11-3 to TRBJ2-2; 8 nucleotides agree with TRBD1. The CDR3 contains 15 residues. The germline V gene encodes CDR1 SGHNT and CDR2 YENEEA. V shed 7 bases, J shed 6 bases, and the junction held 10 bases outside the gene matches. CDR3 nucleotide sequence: TGTGCCAGCACCATAAGCAGGGGGCTCGCCGGGGAGCTGTTTTTT. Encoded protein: CASTISRGLAGELFF.

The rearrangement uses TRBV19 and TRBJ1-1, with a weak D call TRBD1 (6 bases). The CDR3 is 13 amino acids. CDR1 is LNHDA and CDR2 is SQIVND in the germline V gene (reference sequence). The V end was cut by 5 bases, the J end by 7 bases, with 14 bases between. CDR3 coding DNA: TGTGCCAGTAGTTCCCGGGGGGGCCTTGAAGCTTTCTTT. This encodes CASSSRGGLEAFF.

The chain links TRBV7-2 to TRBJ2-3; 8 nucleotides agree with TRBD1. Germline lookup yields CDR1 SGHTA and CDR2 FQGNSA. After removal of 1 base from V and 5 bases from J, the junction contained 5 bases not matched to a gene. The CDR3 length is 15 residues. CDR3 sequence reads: CASSLETGAVDTQYF. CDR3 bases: TGTGCCAGCAGCTTAGAGACAGGGGCGGTAGATACGCAGTATTTT.

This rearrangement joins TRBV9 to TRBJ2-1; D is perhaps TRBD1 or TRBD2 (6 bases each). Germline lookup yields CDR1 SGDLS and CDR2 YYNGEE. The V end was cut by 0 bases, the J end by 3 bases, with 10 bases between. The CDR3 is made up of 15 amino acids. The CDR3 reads CASSVEGGHYNEQFF. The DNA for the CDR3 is TGTGCCAGCAGCGTAGAAGGGGGGCACTACAATGAGCAGTTCTTC.

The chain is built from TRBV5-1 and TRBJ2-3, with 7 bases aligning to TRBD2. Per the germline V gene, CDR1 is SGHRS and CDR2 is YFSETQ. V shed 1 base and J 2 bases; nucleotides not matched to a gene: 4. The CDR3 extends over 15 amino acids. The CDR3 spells CASSLTGGNTDTQYF. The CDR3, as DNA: TGCGCCAGCAGCTTGACGGGGGGAAACACAGATACGCAGTATTTT.